A selection of T cell receptor beta chains follows, all from one sample in a study of lymphopenia after photon versus proton radiotherapy. The protocol was immunoSEQ multiplex PCR, while the TCRdb copy is restricted to in-frame clones and leaves out a portion. The data contain approximately 71,000 clones, more than 75% of them seen just once; the ten biggest clones take up roughly 2.7%. This specimen was peripheral blood, taken from a patient treated with photon-based radiotherapy. The origin of the receptors is a woman between 70 and 85 years old with pancreatic cancer. Each CDR3 is given with its conserved first and last residue. The D gene is left open where the match is weak. A row's size may be missing; if present it is once, few, many or a size class.

D	size	J	V	CDR3	DNA
TRBD2	-	TRBJ2-3	TRBV19	CASGTSGTDTQYF	TGTGCCAGTGGGACTAGCGGCACAGATACGCAGTATTTT
-	-	TRBJ1-6	TRBV18	CASSPSENPNSPLHF	TGTGCCAGCTCACCATCGGAAAATCCTAATTCACCCCTCCACTTT
-	-	TRBJ2-7	TRBV27	CASSSSVPVGEQYF	TGTGCCAGCAGTTCTAGCGTGCCGGTTGGGGAGCAGTACTTC
-	-	TRBJ2-7	TRBV7-3	CASSSRKGWAYEQYF	TGTGCCAGCAGCTCCCGAAAAGGGTGGGCGTACGAGCAGTACTTC
-	once	TRBJ2-2	TRBV6-5	CASTVVEAGELFF	TGTGCCAGCACCGTAGTCGAGGCCGGGGAGCTGTTTTTT
-	-	TRBJ1-2	TRBV6-4	CASRQQINYGYTF	TGTGCCAGCAGACAGCAGATTAACTATGGCTACACCTTC
-	-	TRBJ2-5	TRBV9	CASSVELDRETQYF	TGTGCCAGCAGCGTAGAACTAGATCGGGAGACCCAGTACTTC
TRBD2	-	TRBJ2-2	TRBV28	CASSLRPGLAGGRAGELFF	TGTGCCAGCAGTTTACGTCCGGGACTAGCGGGAGGTAGGGCCGGGGAGCTGTTTTTT
TRBD1	once	TRBJ2-7	TRBV4-1	CASSQEGTGVREQYF	TGCGCCAGCAGCCAAGAGGGGACAGGGGTGCGCGAGCAGTACTTC
-	-	TRBJ2-1	TRBV30	CAWSVPSGSLNEQFF	TGTGCCTGGAGTGTACCCTCAGGGAGTCTGAATGAGCAGTTCTTC
-	-	TRBJ1-2	TRBV7-2	CASSLGPPAGLQYGYTF	TGTGCCAGCAGCTTAGGGCCCCCGGCAGGGCTTCAATATGGCTACACCTTC
-	-	TRBJ1-4	TRBV7-2	CASSLTGGNEKLFF	TGTGCCAGCAGCTTAACCGGGGGGAATGAAAAACTGTTTTTT
TRBD1	-	TRBJ2-1	TRBV5-1	CASRAGTGAVNEQFF	TGCGCCAGCAGAGCAGGGACAGGCGCGGTAAATGAGCAGTTCTTC
-	once	TRBJ1-2	TRBV27	CATRGGNYGYTF	TGTGCCACCAGGGGAGGGAACTATGGCTACACCTTC
-	-	TRBJ1-3	TRBV27	CASGSEPGNTIYF	TGTGCCAGCGGGAGTGAACCTGGAAACACCATATATTTT
TRBD2	-	TRBJ2-1	TRBV5-6	CASSLGLAGADEQFF	TGTGCCAGCAGCTTGGGGCTAGCGGGAGCGGATGAGCAGTTCTTC
-	-	TRBJ2-3	TRBV9	CASSVVTDTQYF	TGTGCCAGCAGCGTAGTGACAGATACGCAGTATTTT
TRBD1	-	TRBJ2-7	TRBV18	CASSPLRQGAAYEQYF	TGTGCCAGCTCACCACTCAGACAGGGGGCGGCCTACGAGCAGTACTTC
TRBD1	once	TRBJ1-3	TRBV5-6	CASSLPGQGIYGNTIYF	TGTGCCAGCAGCTTACCGGGACAGGGGATTTACGGAAACACCATATATTTT
-	once	TRBJ2-2	TRBV15	CATSRDWVTGELFF	TGTGCCACCAGCAGGGACTGGGTCACCGGGGAGCTGTTTTTT
-	-	TRBJ2-3	TRBV18	CASSTTTDSTDTQYF	TGTGCCAGCTCAACCACGACAGACAGCACAGATACGCAGTATTTT
-	-	TRBJ1-1	TRBV18	CASSQEMGTEAFF	TGTGCCAGCTCCCAAGAGATGGGGACTGAAGCTTTCTTT
-	-	TRBJ2-1	TRBV5-4	CASSIQGASYNEQFF	TGTGCCAGCAGTATTCAGGGAGCATCCTACAATGAGCAGTTCTTC
TRBD1	-	TRBJ1-5	TRBV19	CASSAQTGGRQPQHF	TGTGCCAGTAGTGCGCAAACAGGGGGCAGGCAGCCCCAGCATTTT
-	-	TRBJ1-3	TRBV11-2	CATEGYGNTIYF	TGTGCCACTGAGGGGTACGGAAACACCATATATTTT
-	-	TRBJ2-6	TRBV29-1	CSVGDRSSSGANVLTF	TGCAGCGTGGGTGATAGATCCAGCTCTGGGGCCAACGTCCTGACTTTC
-	-	TRBJ1-5	TRBV6-1	CASSDRVQPQHF	TGTGCCAGCAGTGACAGGGTTCAGCCCCAGCATTTT
TRBD1	-	TRBJ1-2	TRBV4-1	CASSQPTGRGYTF	TGCGCCAGCAGCCAACCGACAGGGCGGGGCTACACCTTC
TRBD1	-	TRBJ1-1	TRBV6-4	CASRRQGKDTEAFF	TGTGCCAGCAGGAGACAGGGTAAGGACACTGAAGCTTTCTTT
-	-	TRBJ2-7	TRBV6-4	CASSVGTGGRAYEQYF	TGTGCCAGCAGTGTTGGTACTGGGGGGCGCGCCTACGAGCAGTACTTC
TRBD2	-	TRBJ2-7	TRBV2	CASGKGAGRSEQYF	TGTGCCAGCGGTAAAGGAGCGGGAAGGTCCGAGCAGTACTTC
-	-	TRBJ1-2	TRBV19	CASSIAATGGYGYTF	TGTGCCAGTAGTATAGCAGCTACTGGAGGCTATGGCTACACCTTC
TRBD2	-	TRBJ2-3	TRBV11-3	CASSLSLAGTDTQYF	TGTGCCAGCAGCTTAAGTCTAGCGGGCACAGATACGCAGTATTTT
TRBD2	-	TRBJ2-2	TRBV12-5	CASGLGTSGAGELFF	TGTGCTAGTGGTTTGGGGACTAGCGGGGCCGGGGAGCTGTTTTTT
-	-	TRBJ1-5	TRBV9	CASSVDSEQPQHF	TGTGCCAGCAGCGTAGATTCTGAACAGCCCCAGCATTTT
-	-	TRBJ2-2	TRBV5-1	CASSFGGTGELFF	TGCGCCAGCAGCTTCGGTGGCACCGGGGAGCTGTTTTTT
TRBD2	-	TRBJ2-7	TRBV13	CASSFSGRASLREQYF	TGTGCCAGCAGCTTTTCCGGGAGGGCCTCCTTGAGGGAGCAGTACTTC
-	-	TRBJ2-7	TRBV7-2	CASSLHYEQYF	TGTGCCAGCAGCCTCCACTACGAGCAGTACTTC
-	-	TRBJ2-1	TRBV7-2	CASSLVFGGGNEQFF	TGTGCCAGCAGCTTAGTTTTCGGTGGGGGAAATGAGCAGTTCTTC
-	-	TRBJ2-2	TRBV28	CAIAGQSNTGELFF	TGTGCCATTGCGGGACAATCGAACACCGGGGAGCTGTTTTTT
TRBD2	-	TRBJ2-2	TRBV7-2	CASTPRNSGRTLPGELFF	TGTGCCAGCACCCCCCGAAATAGCGGGAGGACCTTACCCGGGGAGCTGTTTTTT
TRBD1	-	TRBJ2-1	TRBV18	CASSPRTGYNEQFF	TGTGCCAGCTCACCACGGACAGGGTACAATGAGCAGTTCTTC
-	-	TRBJ2-7	TRBV4-2	CASSQRAPPGPSPTSSGEQYF	TGTGCCAGCAGCCAAAGGGCGCCCCCCGGCCCCTCCCCCACATCTTCGGGCGAGCAGTACTTC
-	-	TRBJ2-3	TRBV7-2	CASSLSFTDTQYF	TGTGCCAGCAGCTTGTCCTTCACAGATACGCAGTATTTT
-	-	TRBJ2-1	TRBV5-1	CASSLNYDEQFF	TGCGCCAGCAGCTTAAATTATGATGAGCAGTTCTTC
-	-	TRBJ2-3	TRBV4-3	CASSHPGADTQYF	TGCGCCAGCAGCCATCCAGGGGCAGATACGCAGTATTTT
TRBD1	-	TRBJ1-1	TRBV6-5	CASSYRRTGGTDEAFF	TGTGCCAGCAGTTACAGGCGGACAGGGGGAACGGATGAAGCTTTCTTT
TRBD2	-	TRBJ2-3	TRBV9	CASSVPSTSGTITDTQYF	TGTGCCAGCAGCGTACCCTCCACTAGCGGGACGATCACAGATACGCAGTATTTT
-	-	TRBJ2-7	TRBV18	CASSPGIYYEQYF	TGTGCCAGCTCGCCCGGGATTTACTACGAGCAGTACTTC
-	-	TRBJ2-1	TRBV6-6	CASSLTDYNEQFF	TGTGCCAGCAGTTTAACAGACTACAATGAGCAGTTCTTC
-	-	TRBJ2-5	TRBV7-9	CASSYEGTQYF	TGTGCCAGCAGTTACGAAGGGACCCAGTACTTC
TRBD2	-	TRBJ2-2	TRBV9	CASSVGLAGGHTGELFF	TGTGCCAGCAGCGTAGGCCTAGCGGGAGGGCACACCGGGGAGCTGTTTTTT
TRBD2	-	TRBJ2-7	TRBV18	CASSPPASGTYEQYF	TGTGCCAGCTCACCACCGGCTAGCGGGACTTACGAGCAGTACTTC
-	few	TRBJ1-1	TRBV5-1	CASSLGVRGNTEAFF	TGCGCCAGCAGCTTGGGCGTCAGGGGGAACACTGAAGCTTTCTTT
TRBD2	once	TRBJ2-1	TRBV4-2	CASSQAIAGETYNEQFF	TGTGCCAGCAGCCAAGCGATAGCGGGAGAAACCTACAATGAGCAGTTCTTC
TRBD2	-	TRBJ2-3	TRBV28	CASTSQTGPSGRGQTDTQYF	TGTGCCAGCACTAGCCAGACAGGGCCCAGCGGGAGGGGTCAGACAGATACGCAGTATTTT
TRBD1	-	TRBJ1-2	TRBV6-5	CASSRDRGHGYTF	TGTGCCAGCAGCCGTGACAGGGGCCATGGCTACACCTTC
-	-	TRBJ2-3	TRBV6-1	CATYASPPRTDTQYF	TGTGCCACCTACGCATCCCCCCCCCGCACAGATACGCAGTATTTT
-	-	TRBJ1-4	TRBV2	CASSEWRAEKLFF	TGTGCCAGCAGTGAATGGAGGGCTGAAAAACTGTTTTTT
-	once	TRBJ2-7	TRBV4-2	CASSQGPESYEQYF	TGTGCCAGCAGCCAAGGACCAGAGTCCTACGAGCAGTACTTC